One sample yielded the 23 T cell receptor beta chains listed below, sequenced in a study of T-cell memory formation after mild COVID-19. One entry per CDR3 protein, called by TCRdb with MiXCR from the 5' RACE reads. This table holds 400,000 or so distinct CDR3 sequences, 20% found once. Sequencing was done on a sample of PBMCs or a T cell subset sorted from them (not recorded which). Every receptor here comes from an adult woman who had mild COVID-19 (a few samples of this study predate the infection). Cell type and time point are not known.

This clonotype was observed a few times. This chain connects TRBV10-1 to TRBJ1-1; possible D gene TRBD1, 6 bases. The germline gives CDR1 WNHNN, CDR2 SYGVQD (reference sequence). The CDR3 loop spans 13 amino acids. V dropped 9 bases and J dropped 5 bases, with 16 bases sitting between them. This CDR3 reads CARKRRGRTEAFF. Written as DNA, the CDR3 is TGCGCCAGAAAACGCAGGGGAAGGACTGAAGCTTTCTTT.

The chain has TRBV7-2 and TRBJ1-2; 8 bases are a match to TRBD1. The germline V gene has CDR1 SGHTA and CDR2 FQGNSA. The V gene end was trimmed by 3 bases and the J gene end by 2 bases; junction bases not matched to a gene: 20. The CDR3 consists of 20 residues. CDR3 in amino acids: CASSFLQEPDRDNLNYGYTF. DNA of the CDR3: TGTGCCAGCAGCTTCTTACAAGAACCGGACAGGGACAACCTCAACTATGGCTACACCTTC. The whole variable domain, filled in from reference TRBV7-2 and TRBJ1-2, reads GAGVSQSPSNKVTEKGKDVELRCDPISGHTALYWYRQSLGQGLEFLIYFQGNSAPDKSGLPSDRFSAERTGGSVSTLTIQRTQQEDSAVYLCASSFLQEPDRDNLNYGYTFGSGTRLTVV.

V gene TRBV11-2 combines with J gene TRBJ2-7; D could derive from TRBD1 or TRBD2 (6 bases each). V was trimmed by 0 bases and J by 4 bases, leaving 16 bases between them. CDR1 is SGHAT and CDR2 is FQNNGV in the germline V gene. This CDR3 is 16 amino acids long. The CDR3 loop is CASSLDGGLWFYEQYF. The CDR3 bases are TGTGCCAGCAGCTTAGACGGGGGCCTATGGTTTTACGAGCAGTACTTC.

The V and J genes are TRBV11-2 and TRBJ2-1; 11 bases line up with TRBD2. The ends lost 5 bases at V and 7 bases at J; junction bases unmatched: 4. The CDR3 extends over 14 amino acids. The germline V gene has CDR1 SGHAT and CDR2 FQNNGV. DNA of the CDR3: TGTGCCAGCAGCATAGCGGGGGGGCGTAATGAGCAGTTCTTC. This encodes CASSIAGGRNEQFF.

The V call is TRBV20-1, the J call TRBJ1-6; 9 bases match TRBD1. Looked up from germline, CDR1 is DFQATT and CDR2 is SNEGSKA (reference sequence). The J segment lost 1 base and the V segment lost 0 bases, leaving 7 bases of the junction unmatched. CDR3 size: 18 residues. CDR3: CSARDTTGGWSYNSPLHF. The CDR3 nucleotides are TGCAGTGCTAGAGACACCACAGGGGGCTGGTCCTATAATTCACCCCTCCACTTT.

The V gene is TRBV29-1, the J gene TRBJ2-5, with 16 positions matching TRBD2. Germline V gene sequence: CDR1 SQVTM, CDR2 ANQGSEA. The CDR3 is made up of 16 amino acids. The J segment lost 9 bases and the V segment lost 1 base, leaving 8 bases of the junction unmatched. DNA of the CDR3: TGCAGCGTTGAAGGAGGGACTAGCGGGAGGGTTTTTTCCCAGTACTTC. Translated: CSVEGGTSGRVFSQYF.

This chain joins TRBV6-6 and TRBJ1-2; 8 nucleotides agree with TRBD1. This CDR3 spans 15 amino acids. V lost 5 bases, J lost 2 bases, and 7 bases stayed unmatched. Germline CDR1 is MNHNY and CDR2 is SVGAGI (reference sequence). As DNA, the CDR3 is TGTGCCAGCAGTCAACCGGGACAGGAGAACTATGGCTACACCTTC. Amino acid sequence: CASSQPGQENYGYTF.

V and J are TRBV18 and TRBJ1-5; 8 nucleotides line up with TRBD1. V dropped 5 bases and J dropped 1; count of bases not matched to a gene: 10. CDR3 length: 17 residues. CDR1 and CDR2 from the germline V gene are KGHSH and LQKENI. CDR3 DNA: TGTGCCAGCTCAGCGTACGACAGGGGAGAAAGCAATCAGCCCCAGCATTTT. As protein: CASSAYDRGESNQPQHF.

The J gene is TRBJ2-7, the V gene TRBV5-1, with 7 positions matching TRBD1. The CDR3 sequence is 14 residues long. The V and J ends lost 5 bases and 3 bases, in that order; junction bases with no gene match: 8. Germline loops: CDR1 SGHRS, CDR2 YFSETQ. Here the CDR3 DNA reads TGCGCCAGCAGTAATCCGGGACAGAGCTACGAGCAGTACTTC. It is translated as CASSNPGQSYEQYF.

This clonotype has only a few counts. V usage is TRBV5-1 and J usage is TRBJ2-1; D is unclear. V shed 2 bases and J shed 8 bases, with 11 bases lying between them. Germline V CDR1 and CDR2: SGHRS, YFSETQ. The CDR3 covers 13 residues. CDR3 nucleotide sequence: TGCGCCAGCAGCTTAGTTTTAGCCGATGAGCAGTTCTTC. It specifies CASSLVLADEQFF. Full variable domain (missing parts from reference TRBV5-1 and TRBJ2-1): KAGVTQTPRYLIKTRGQQVTLSCSPISGHRSVSWYQQTPGQGLQFLFEYFSETQRNKGNFPGRFSGRQFSNSRSEMNVSTLELGDSALYLCASSLVLADEQFFGPGTRLTVL.

The chain employs TRBV19 and TRBJ2-1, with TRBD1 as a possible D gene (5 bases). The germline V gene has CDR1 LNHDA and CDR2 SQIVND (reference sequence). Trimming stripped 8 bases from V and 0 bases from J, with 11 bases between. The CDR3 length is 14 residues. CDR3 sequence (DNA): TGTGCCAGTTGCCCCCAGGGCTCCTACAATGAGCAGTTCTTC. Amino acids: CASCPQGSYNEQFF.

In this sample, this clonotype turned up many times. The chain joins TRBV15 to TRBJ2-7; possibly TRBD1 or TRBD2 for D (5 bases each). V lost 1 base and J 4 bases, leaving 14 bases between the germline ends. This CDR3 is built from 15 residues. Looked up from germline, CDR1 is LNHNV and CDR2 is YYDKDF (reference sequence). The chain's CDR3 is CATSRGSGTEYEQYF. In nucleotides, the CDR3 is TGTGCCACCAGCAGAGGTTCCGGGACGGAGTACGAGCAGTACTTC.

The V gene is TRBV20-1, the J gene TRBJ2-7; D remains unclear. The CDR3 length is 11 residues. V was shortened by 5 bases and J by 2 bases, with 7 bases between the two germline ends. Germline CDR1 is DFQATT and CDR2 is SNEGSKA (reference sequence). This chain's CDR3 is CSALWAYEQYF. Here the CDR3 DNA reads TGCAGTGCTCTCTGGGCCTACGAGCAGTACTTC.

The rearrangement uses TRBV7-9 and TRBJ2-5; possibly TRBD2 for D (6 bases). Trimming removed 11 bases at V and 4 bases at J, with 14 bases between. CDR1 is SEHNR and CDR2 is FQNEAQ in the germline V gene (reference sequence). The CDR3 is 12 residues long. CDR3 amino acids: CAGGTTGETQYF. The CDR3 nucleotides read TGTGCCGGGGGGACGACCGGAGAGACCCAGTACTTC.

Concerning this clonotype itself: Compared with germline, one end of the junction differs, possibly owing to a read error. J is TRBJ2-7 and V is TRBV7-9; possibly TRBD2 for D (5 bases). The V gene's germline CDR1 is SEHNR and CDR2 FQNEAQ (reference sequence). CDR3 length equals 13 residues. CDR3 in amino acids: CASSLTDSDEQYF. The CDR3 DNA sequence: TGTGCCAGCAGCCTAACGGACTCCGACGAGCAGTACTTC.

In its sample, this clonotype was seen a few times. This sequence joins TRBV12-3 or TRBV12-4 and TRBJ2-1; D is uncertain. The CDR3 loop spans 12 amino acids. V lost 6 bases and J 6 bases, leaving 9 bases between the germline ends. The CDR3 bases are TGTGCCAGCAGCGCCAGAACCAATGAGCAGTTCTTC. Translating gives CASSARTNEQFF.

In its sample, this clonotype was seen a few times. V usage is TRBV9 and J usage is TRBJ2-2; a weak D match, TRBD2 (5 bases). With 4 bases removed from V and 2 bases from J, the gap between germline ends came to 9 bases. Looked up from germline, CDR1 is SGDLS and CDR2 is YYNGEE. This CDR3 region has 14 residues. The CDR3 DNA reads TGTGCCAGCAGCTCGAGGGTCAACACCGGGGAGCTGTTTTTT. Protein sequence: CASSSRVNTGELFF.

The chain has TRBV5-8 and TRBJ1-1, with 9 positions matching TRBD1. This CDR3 is built from 15 residues. Germline CDR1 and CDR2: SGHTS and YDEGEE. J was trimmed by 4 bases and V by 2 bases; bases with no gene match: 6. CDR3 sequence: CASSLQPGQGTEAFF. CDR3 sequence (DNA): TGTGCCAGCAGCTTACAACCGGGACAGGGCACTGAAGCTTTCTTT.

J is TRBJ2-7 and V is TRBV27; unclear D gene. The length of the CDR3 is 14 residues. Between the trimmed V and J ends, which lost 4 bases and 3 bases, there was a span of 13 bases. Germline values: CDR1 MNHEY, CDR2 SMNVEV (reference sequence). The CDR3 DNA follows: TGTGCCAGCAGTTCTGGAATTGGCAGCTACGAGCAGTACTTC. This sequence encodes CASSSGIGSYEQYF.

V usage is TRBV5-1 and J usage is TRBJ1-2; D not resolved. Per germline, CDR1 SGHRS and CDR2 YFSETQ. V lost 1 base and J lost 4, with 14 bases in between. CDR3 size: 15 residues. The DNA of the CDR3 is TGCGCCAGCAGCTTGTCTTCAGGAAGCCGCTATGGCTACACCTTC. Translating it yields CASSLSSGSRYGYTF.

In DNA, the CDR3 is TGTGCCAGCAGCTCTACGACAGGGAGCGCAGATACGCAGTATTTT. Translating gives CASSSTTGSADTQYF. V usage is TRBV7-9 and J usage is TRBJ2-3; TRBD1 aligns across 7 bases. The CDR3 consists of 15 residues. The germline gives CDR1 SEHNR, CDR2 FQNEAQ (reference sequence). The junction had 8 bases not matched to a gene; V was cut back by 4 bases and J by 4 bases.

V and J are TRBV20-1 and TRBJ1-5; possible D gene TRBD1, 5 bases. This CDR3 has 13 amino acids. Trimming removed 1 base from V and 6 bases from J, with 10 bases in between. CDR1 is DFQATT and CDR2 is SNEGSKA in the germline V gene (reference sequence). The CDR3 coding sequence is TGCAGTGCTAGAGGAACAGGAGGTCAGCCCCAGCATTTT. Its translation: CSARGTGGQPQHF.

This clonotype appeared once. This sequence joins TRBV12-3 or TRBV12-4 and TRBJ2-7; D possibly uses TRBD1 or TRBD2 (5 bases each). This CDR3 comprises 12 residues. V was shortened by 6 bases and J by 3 bases, with 9 bases between the two germline ends. CDR3 region: CASRPGGYEQYF. In DNA, the CDR3 is TGTGCCAGCAGGCCTGGGGGCTACGAGCAGTACTTC.